The 22 T cell receptor beta chains below were found in one sample sequenced in a study of cytomegalovirus exposure and HLA in healthy donors. Amplification used 60 Vbeta primers and 13 Jbeta primers. The protocol was immunoSEQ multiplex PCR, while the TCRdb copy is restricted to in-frame clones and leaves out a portion. The sample holds 90,000 to 110,000 clones, about two thirds seen once. Specimen: PBMCs. The receptors were sampled from a woman aged 70-85 years in good health and CMV-seropositive.

CDR3 bases: TGTGCCAGCAGTGAAGCGCTTGGGGCAGGGTTAGTGCAGTACTTC. This codes for CASSEALGAGLVQYF. The chain joins TRBV2 to TRBJ2-7; tentative D call: TRBD1 (5 bases). CDR1 and CDR2 (germline): SNHLY, FYNNEI. Trimming pared 0 bases from V and 9 bases from J, leaving 18 bases between. The CDR3 totals 15 residues.

This clone turned up a few times. The gene calls are TRBV5-1 and TRBJ2-2, with D tentatively TRBD2 (6 bases). The CDR3 is 15 residues long. The germline V gene encodes CDR1 SGHRS and CDR2 YFSETQ. V dropped 4 bases and J dropped 0 bases, with 10 bases sitting between them. The CDR3 reads CASSGGTANTGELFF. The CDR3 region has the DNA TGCGCCAGCAGCGGCGGGACGGCGAACACCGGGGAGCTGTTTTTT. Drawing the rest from reference TRBV5-1 and TRBJ2-2, the complete variable domain is KAGVTQTPRYLIKTRGQQVTLSCSPISGHRSVSWYQQTPGQGLQFLFEYFSETQRNKGNFPGRFSGRQFSNSRSEMNVSTLELGDSALYLCASSGGTANTGELFFGEGSRLTVL.

The chain uses TRBV6-7 and TRBJ2-1; D is uncertain. TRBV6-7 is classed as an ORF, of uncertain function. The CDR3 totals 17 residues. The V and J ends lost 0 bases and 0 bases respectively, with 12 bases between them. The CDR3 coding sequence is TGTGCCAGCAGTTACTCGAAGCCCACGAGCTCCTACAATGAGCAGTTCTTC. Translation: CASSYSKPTSSYNEQFF.

J is TRBJ2-3 and V is TRBV15; TRBD1 agrees at 7 bases. Germline V CDR1 and CDR2: LNHNV, YYDKDF (reference sequence). Trimming took 0 bases from V and 6 from J; bases not matched to a gene: 9. This CDR3 has 16 amino acids. The chain's CDR3 is CATSRDRQGVKDTQYF. CDR3 DNA sequence: TGTGCCACCAGCAGAGATCGCCAGGGGGTAAAGGATACGCAGTATTTT.

This clone occurred a few times. Other DNA sequences of this sample code for an identical CDR3. The rearrangement joins TRBV5-1 to TRBJ1-1; 9 bases are shared with TRBD1. The V segment lost 4 bases and the J segment 5 bases; nucleotides outside the gene matches: 6. CDR1 is SGHRS, CDR2 YFSETQ, per germline. This CDR3 has 14 residues. CDR3 sequence: CASSTGGGNTEAFF. CDR3 bases: TGCGCCAGCAGCACAGGGGGCGGGAATACTGAAGCTTTCTTT.

As regards this clone: An end of the junction differs from the germline gene, which may be a read error. The chain uses TRBV30 and TRBJ1-1; D unresolved. This CDR3 has 13 amino acids. Germline V gene lookup returns CDR1 GTSNPN and CDR2 SVGIG (reference sequence). The chain's CDR3 is CAWSPTENTEAFF. The CDR3 DNA reads TGTGCCTGGAGTCCCACGGAGAACACTGAGGCTTTCTTT.

The chain uses TRBV10-3 and TRBJ2-3; 7 nucleotides line up with TRBD1. Per germline, CDR1 ENHRY and CDR2 SYGVKD. CDR3 length: 15 amino acids. The J segment lost 4 bases and the V segment lost 2 bases, leaving 6 bases of the junction unmatched. This chain's CDR3 is CAISEMGQGADTQYF. The DNA for the CDR3 is TGTGCCATCAGTGAGATGGGGCAGGGGGCAGATACGCAGTATTTT.

The chain joins TRBV5-6 to TRBJ1-2; weak D call: TRBD1 (5 bases). The germline CDR1 and CDR2 sequences are SGHDT and YYEEEE. The CDR3 is 14 amino acids. Deletions cut 0 bases from V and 3 bases from J, with 9 bases between. This CDR3 reads CASSLEAGYYGYTF. For the CDR3, the DNA is TGTGCCAGCAGCTTGGAAGCAGGGTACTATGGCTACACCTTC.

This rearrangement joins TRBV5-1 to TRBJ2-3; TRBD2 matches at 8 bases. The J segment lost 4 bases and the V segment lost 7 bases, leaving 5 bases of the junction unmatched. The germline V gene has CDR1 SGHRS and CDR2 YFSETQ. The CDR3 extends over 13 amino acids. The CDR3: CASWSGGSDTQYF. Written as DNA, the CDR3 is TGCGCCAGCTGGAGCGGGGGATCAGATACGCAGTATTTT.

The V and J genes are TRBV6-5 and TRBJ2-7; D unclear. V shed 0 bases and J shed 4 bases, with 13 bases lying between them. The CDR3 consists of 15 residues. CDR1 is MNHEY and CDR2 is SVGAGI in the germline V gene. The CDR3 DNA sequence: TGTGCCAGCAGTTACTCTAGTGAAGTCCCTTACGAGCAGTACTTC. This sequence encodes CASSYSSEVPYEQYF.

This clone appeared a few times. The chain joins TRBV7-9 to TRBJ2-5, with 7 bases identical to TRBD2. The junction had 2 bases not matched to a gene; V was cut back by 5 bases and J by 2 bases. The CDR3 has 13 residues. Germline CDR1 is SEHNR and CDR2 is FQNEAQ (reference sequence). The CDR3 region has the DNA TGTGCCAGCAGCCCGGGACTACAAGAGACCCAGTACTTC. Amino acids: CASSPGLQETQYF.

J is TRBJ1-6 and V is TRBV18; maybe TRBD1 (6 bases). CDR1 is KGHSH and CDR2 is LQKENI in the germline V gene. The V end was cut by 2 bases, the J end by 8 bases, with 13 bases between. This CDR3 region has 15 residues. CDR3 sequence reads: CASSPSTGLDSPLHF. The CDR3 DNA sequence: TGTGCCAGCTCACCATCGACAGGCTTGGATTCACCCCTCCACTTT.

The chain joins TRBV10-1 to TRBJ2-2; D gene ambiguous. V was clipped by 5 bases and J by 1 base, with 2 bases between them. Germline V gene data show CDR1 as WNHNN and CDR2 as SYGVQD (reference sequence). The CDR3 extends over 12 amino acids. The CDR3 sequence is CASSRNTGELFF. CDR3 coding DNA: TGCGCCAGCAGTCGGAACACCGGGGAGCTGTTTTTT.

This clone was picked up a small number of times. The chain recombines TRBV6-6 with TRBJ2-3, with 7 bases aligning to TRBD2. This CDR3 comprises 14 residues. V lost 8 bases to trimming and J lost 0 bases; unmatched junction nucleotides: 5. Germline values: CDR1 MNHNY, CDR2 SVGAGI (reference sequence). This chain's CDR3 is CASLKGLSTDTQYF. The CDR3 bases are TGTGCCAGCCTCAAGGGACTAAGCACAGATACGCAGTATTTT.

As to this clone: The final CDR3 position lacks the conserved phenylalanine or tryptophan, pointing to a likely read error. The CDR3 nucleotides are TGTGCCAGCAGCTTCAACAGGGGTCTCTTATACGAGCAGTACCTC. Protein product: CASSFNRGLLYEQYL. The chain couples TRBV7-8 to TRBJ2-7; the match to TRBD1 covers 7 bases. CDR3 length: 15 residues. Trimming took 3 bases from V and 4 from J; bases not matched to a gene: 9. Germline V gene data show CDR1 as SGHVS and CDR2 as FQNEAQ.

The chain is built from TRBV30 and TRBJ2-1; D might be TRBD1 (5 bases). Trimming took 4 bases from V and 9 from J, leaving 22 bases between them. Germline CDR1 GTSNPN, CDR2 SVGIG (reference sequence). The length of the CDR3 is 15 residues. The CDR3 region has the DNA TGTGCCTGGAACCCGACAGCCCCCAGTGGTCCTGAGCAGTTCTTC. It encodes CAWNPTAPSGPEQFF.

The chain carries TRBV5-8 and TRBJ1-2; 7 bases agree with TRBD1. The CDR3 covers 13 residues. Looked up from germline, CDR1 is SGHTS and CDR2 is YDEGEE. Unmatched junction bases numbered 1, after V lost 2 bases and J lost 3 bases. This CDR3 reads CASSFGTDYGYTF. Here the CDR3 DNA reads TGTGCCAGCAGCTTCGGGACAGACTATGGCTACACCTTC.

This chain links TRBV14 with TRBJ2-2, with 7 bases fitting TRBD1. J was trimmed by 3 bases and V by 4 bases; bases with no gene match: 2. CDR3 length equals 14 residues. From germline, CDR1 is SGHDN and CDR2 FVKESK. CDR3: CASSLQGYTGELFF. The CDR3, as DNA: TGTGCCAGCAGCCTACAGGGGTACACCGGGGAGCTGTTTTTT.

This rearrangement joins TRBV6-5 to TRBJ2-5; 7 nucleotides agree with TRBD2. Germline CDR1 and CDR2: MNHEY and SVGAGI. Germline trimming cut 8 bases from V and 7 bases from J; bases unmatched to any gene: 13. This CDR3 spans 14 amino acids. Written as DNA, the CDR3 is TGTGCCAGCGCCCGGACTAGAAACAGTGGGACCCAGTACTTC. This gives the protein CASARTRNSGTQYF.

The J gene is TRBJ1-6, the V gene TRBV4-3; tentative D call: TRBD1 (5 bases). Germline CDR1 LGHNA, CDR2 YSLEER. The ends were cut back, 0 bases at V and 14 bases at J, with 17 bases in the middle. The CDR3 spans 15 residues. The DNA of the CDR3 is TGCGCCAGCAGCCAAGATCGGCAGGGTGGTTTCACCCTCCACTTT. Translating it yields CASSQDRQGGFTLHF.

This clone has a handful of counts. The rearrangement joins TRBV18 to TRBJ1-4, with 7 bases matching TRBD1. V shed 3 bases and J 0 bases; nucleotides not matched to a gene: 4. This CDR3 comprises 16 residues. The germline gives CDR1 KGHSH, CDR2 LQKENI. CDR3 loop: CASSPGDSTTNEKLFF. The CDR3 coding sequence is TGTGCCAGCTCACCTGGGGACAGTACAACTAATGAAAAACTGTTTTTT.

This clone was detected a few times. This chain connects TRBV7-2 to TRBJ2-1; TRBD2 matches 13 bases. This CDR3 is 19 amino acids long. CDR1 is SGHTA, CDR2 FQGNSA, per germline. V shed 4 bases and J 0 bases; nucleotides not matched to a gene: 9. This chain's CDR3 is CASSSPGLAGPSSYNEQFF. DNA of the CDR3: TGTGCCAGCAGCTCACCGGGACTAGCGGGACCGAGCTCCTACAATGAGCAGTTCTTC.